This T cell receptor beta chain comes out of a study of blood T cell repertoires in COVID-19. Study-level information: There were acute and convalescent COVID-19 samples, and they came from the United States, Italy and Spain. The cDNA or gDNA used as material had been derived from T cells, B-cell-depleted T cells, or PBMCs.

Trimming removed 1 base at V and 2 bases at J, with 8 bases between. This CDR3 is 14 amino acids long. The germline gives CDR1 SNHLY, CDR2 FYNNEI. As originally analysed: From reference gene primer amplification, estimates of nucleated cell counts were derived. Here immunoSEQ multiplex PCR was the method, and the copy in TCRdb shows in-frame clones only, minus some. V, J and clone size are those of that table, while D and trimming were read from the DNA. The profile shows fewer than 80,000 clones, around 90% of them singletons. The origin of this receptor is a man aged 25 to 40 with acute or convalescent COVID-19. The sample taken for sequencing was peripheral blood. The rearrangement joins TRBV2 to TRBJ1-1, with D hard to call. CDR3 DNA: TGTGCCAGCAGTGAAGAGGAGGGAAACACTGAAGCTTTCTTT. Amino acid sequence: CASSEEEGNTEAFF. The variable domain in full, completed from reference TRBV2 and TRBJ1-1, reads EPEVTQTPSHQVTQMGQEVILRCVPISNHLYFYWYRQILGQKVEFLVSFYNNEISEKSEIFDDQFSVERPDGSNFTLKIRSTKLEDSAMYFCASSEEEGNTEAFFGQGTRLTVV.